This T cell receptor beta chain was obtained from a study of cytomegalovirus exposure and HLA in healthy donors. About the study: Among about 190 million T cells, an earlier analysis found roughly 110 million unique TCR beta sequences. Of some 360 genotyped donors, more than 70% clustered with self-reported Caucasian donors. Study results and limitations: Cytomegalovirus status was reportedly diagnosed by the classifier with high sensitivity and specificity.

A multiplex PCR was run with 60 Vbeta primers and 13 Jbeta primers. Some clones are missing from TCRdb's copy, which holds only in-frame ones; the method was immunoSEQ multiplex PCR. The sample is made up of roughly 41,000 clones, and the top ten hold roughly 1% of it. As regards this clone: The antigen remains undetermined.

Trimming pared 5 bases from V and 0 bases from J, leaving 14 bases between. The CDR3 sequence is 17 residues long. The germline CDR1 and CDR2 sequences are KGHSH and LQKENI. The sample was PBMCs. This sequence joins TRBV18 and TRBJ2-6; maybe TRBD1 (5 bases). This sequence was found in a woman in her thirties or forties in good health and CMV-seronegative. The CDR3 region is CASSLSSGYSGANVLTF. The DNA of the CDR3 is TGTGCCAGCTCATTAAGTTCAGGGTACTCTGGGGCCAACGTCCTGACTTTC.